This section outlines one T cell receptor (beta chain) sequence together with its context. Its antigen is as yet unknown. The data originate from a study of T cell responses to AZD1222 COVID-19 vaccine. Study conclusions and caveats: Mostly white British, mostly female donors; authors suggested clonal diversity may be underestimated.

Germline V gene sequence: CDR1 GTSNPN, CDR2 SVGIG (reference sequence). This CDR3 contains 14 residues. Deletions cut 3 bases from V and 3 bases from J, with 14 bases between. Method: immunoSEQ multiplex PCR; TCRdb's copy keeps in-frame clones and lacks some. This table holds roughly 99,000 clones, roughly 85% found once. The sample in question was peripheral blood, obtained 28 days after the second AZD1222 dose. The chain couples TRBV30 to TRBJ1-1, with D unclear. The sequence derives from an adult who received the AZD1222 COVID-19 vaccine. The CDR3 sequence: CAWSSPLRYTEAFF. The CDR3 nucleotides read TGTGCCTGGAGCTCGCCCCTGAGGTACACTGAAGCTTTCTTT. The variable domain in full, with the rest retrieved from reference TRBV30 and TRBJ1-1, is SQTIHQWPATLVQPVGSPLSLECTVEGTSNPNLYWYRQAAGRGLQLLFYSVGIGQISSEVPQNLSASRPQDRQFILSSKKLLLSDSGFYLCAWSSPLRYTEAFFGQGTRLTVV.